This T cell receptor (beta chain) was recovered during a study of Ad26.COV2.S vaccination and SARS-CoV-2 variants. Study-level information: Trial arm assignment for the donor was COV1001 Ad26.COV2.S.

This clone was observed once. The V segment lost 4 bases and the J segment 6 bases; nucleotides outside the gene matches: 13. The CDR3 sequence is 16 residues long. Germline values: CDR1 SGHDT, CDR2 YYEEEE. Here immunoSEQ multiplex PCR was the method, and the copy in TCRdb shows in-frame clones only, minus some. The sample lists about 390,000 clones; about 88% were seen once. Sample treatment: some 19 received Ad26.COV2.S at low or high dose, single or two shots; about 5 received placebo; per-sample allocation not given. The samples date from day 63 after the first vaccine or placebo injection. This rearrangement joins TRBV5-6 to TRBJ2-3; 8 nucleotides align to TRBD2. This specimen was peripheral blood, taken in a trial of Ad26.COV2.S vaccine versus placebo. This clonotype originated in a person between 18 and 65 years old who received the Ad26.COV2.S COVID-19 vaccine or a placebo. The CDR3 sequence: CASSVVGGLGADTQYF. The CDR3 DNA sequence: TGTGCCAGCAGCGTTGTTGGGGGACTAGGTGCGGATACGCAGTATTTT.